These T cell receptor beta chains were read from a single sample in a study of PD-L1 blockade in urothelial cancer. TCRdb's copy holds only in-frame clones and misses some; the assay was immunoSEQ multiplex PCR. The table records roughly 56,000 clones, approximately 86% of them present only once. This material consisted of PBMCs, taken around atezolizumab (anti-PD-L1) treatment. These receptors were collected from a man aged 55 to 69 with urothelial cancer. The CDR3 runs from the conserved cysteine through the conserved F or W. D genes are given only for firm matches. Clone size is given for some rows only: seen once, a few or many times, or a class if the clone is expanded.

j_call,clone_size,d_call,v_call,cdr3_nt,cdr3_aa
TRBJ1-1,.,.,TRBV6-6,TGTGCCAGCAGGGAAGGACAAGCTGGTGCTTTCTTT,CASREGQAGAFF
TRBJ1-1,.,.,TRBV28,TGTGCCAGCAGACTATCGCTGTCCGAAGCTTTCTTT,CASRLSLSEAFF
TRBJ2-7,.,TRBD2,TRBV11-2,TGTGCCAGCAGCTTAGGGCTAGCGGGTAACTACGAGCAGTACTTC,CASSLGLAGNYEQYF
TRBJ2-5,.,TRBD2,TRBV5-6,TGTGCCAGCAGCTTGGATCTAGCGGGGACCTCCGGAGAGACCCAGTACTTC,CASSLDLAGTSGETQYF
TRBJ1-6,.,.,TRBV28,TGTGCCAGCAGTTTAGGGCTGTCCAATAATTCACCCCTCCACTTT,CASSLGLSNNSPLHF
TRBJ1-1,.,.,TRBV7-2,TGTGCCAGCAGGTTACCGGGACACGTGAACACTGAAGCTTTCTTT,CASRLPGHVNTEAFF
TRBJ2-7,.,TRBD1,TRBV5-6,TGTGCCAGCAGCCCAAGGGGACAGGGCTCCTACGAGCAGTACTTC,CASSPRGQGSYEQYF
TRBJ2-2,.,TRBD1,TRBV7-3,TGTGCCAGCAGCTTAAGGGGACAGGGGGAGCTGTTTTTT,CASSLRGQGELFF
TRBJ1-1,.,TRBD1,TRBV18,TGTGCCAGCTCACCAGGGGGGACAGGGGGCGAACACACTGAAGCTTTCTTT,CASSPGGTGGEHTEAFF
TRBJ2-7,.,.,TRBV5-1,TGCGCCAGCAGCCCCGGGCCGGGAGTTGCCTACGAGCAGTACTTC,CASSPGPGVAYEQYF
TRBJ1-6,.,TRBD1,TRBV2,TGTGCCAGCAGTGGGGACAGGGGTGTCTCACCCCTCCACTTT,CASSGDRGVSPLHF
TRBJ2-7,.,.,TRBV6-6,TGTGCCAGCAGCCGTCCGGGGGAGCAGTACTTC,CASSRPGEQYF
TRBJ1-6,.,.,TRBV7-9,TGTGCCAGCAGCCCGGACATCTATAATTCACCCCTCCACTTT,CASSPDIYNSPLHF
TRBJ1-6,.,.,TRBV6-5,TGTGCCAGCAGTCAGGGGCTCGATAATTCACCCCTCCACTTT,CASSQGLDNSPLHF
TRBJ2-3,.,TRBD1,TRBV4-3,TGCGCCAGCAGCCAAGATGGGGACAGGGCCCGCACAGATACGCAGTATTTT,CASSQDGDRARTDTQYF
TRBJ2-7,.,.,TRBV18,TGTGCCAGCTCACCAGGCAGGGTGGGTTCCTACGAGCAGTACTTC,CASSPGRVGSYEQYF
TRBJ1-4,.,.,TRBV6-1,TGTGCCAGCAGGATTTCTAAGGGGGAAAAACTGTTTTTT,CASRISKGEKLFF
TRBJ2-7,.,TRBD1,TRBV5-4,TGTGCCAGCAGCACAAGGGACAGGGGCTCCTACGAGCAGTACTTC,CASSTRDRGSYEQYF
TRBJ2-7,.,TRBD2,TRBV11-2,TGTGCCAGCAGCTTAATAGGGAGGGACGAGCAGTACTTC,CASSLIGRDEQYF
TRBJ1-5,.,TRBD1,TRBV7-8,TGTGCCAGCAGCCGGACAGGGTTAGGACAGCCCCAGCATTTT,CASSRTGLGQPQHF
TRBJ1-3,few,TRBD1,TRBV7-2,TGTGCCAGCAGCCTGACAGGGCCAAGCTCTGGAAACACCATATATTTT,CASSLTGPSSGNTIYF
TRBJ1-5,.,.,TRBV27,TGTGCCAGCAAACCCAACAGGAATAATCATCAGCCCCAGCATTTT,CASKPNRNNHQPQHF
TRBJ1-2,.,TRBD1,TRBV9,TGTGCCAGCAGCGCCCTTCCGAGGCAGGGGGCTTTTGGCTACACCTTC,CASSALPRQGAFGYTF
TRBJ2-7,.,TRBD1,TRBV4-1,TGCGCCAGCAGCCAGCGTACCGGGACAGCAAACTACGAGCAGTACTTC,CASSQRTGTANYEQYF
TRBJ2-7,.,.,TRBV2,TGTGCCAGCAGTGAAGCGCAGGCAGGGGTAGGGTACGAGCAGTACTTC,CASSEAQAGVGYEQYF
TRBJ1-5,.,.,TRBV19,TGTGCCAGTAGTACCGACAGACCGAATCAGCCCCAGCATTTT,CASSTDRPNQPQHF
TRBJ1-3,.,TRBD1,TRBV18,TGTGCCAGCTCACCCTCGACAGGGAACTCTGGAAACACCATATATTTT,CASSPSTGNSGNTIYF
TRBJ1-1,.,.,TRBV29-1,TGCAGCGTGGGGGACACTAACACTGAAGCTTTCTTT,CSVGDTNTEAFF
TRBJ2-1,.,TRBD1,TRBV7-6,TGTGCCAGCAGCGTGGGACAGGGAAGGGGCAATGAGCAGTTCTTC,CASSVGQGRGNEQFF
TRBJ1-4,.,.,TRBV9,TGTGCCAGCAGCGTTTATCACGGGTCGAAGGAACTGTTTTTT,CASSVYHGSKELFF
TRBJ1-4,once,.,TRBV4-1,TGCGCCAGCAGCCAACGCGGACAGTTTCCAACTAATGAAAAACTGTTTTTT,CASSQRGQFPTNEKLFF
TRBJ2-1,.,.,TRBV6-1,TGTGCCAGCAGTGATAGTGAGCAGTTCTTC,CASSDSEQFF
TRBJ1-2,.,.,TRBV11-2,TGTGCCAGCAGCTCGGCGGGTACGGGGTATGGCTACACCTTC,CASSSAGTGYGYTF
TRBJ2-1,.,.,TRBV7-2,TGTGCCAGCAGCTCCCCGTTCAATGAGCAGTTCTTC,CASSSPFNEQFF
TRBJ2-2,.,TRBD2,TRBV5-1,TGCGCCAGCAGCTTGGGGACTAGCGGAGCGAACACCGGGGAGCTGTTTTTT,CASSLGTSGANTGELFF
TRBJ1-2,few,.,TRBV19,TGTGCCAGTAGTATTTCTGTCTATGGCTACACCTTC,CASSISVYGYTF
TRBJ1-6,.,TRBD1,TRBV5-4,TGTGCCAGCACCCAGACAGGGGGGGAACCCCTCCACTTT,CASTQTGGEPLHF
TRBJ2-7,.,TRBD1,TRBV15,TGTGCCACCAGCAGAGCCGGGACAGGCTCCTACGAGCAGTACTTC,CATSRAGTGSYEQYF
TRBJ2-2,few,.,TRBV10-2,TGCGCCAGCAGAACGGCAGGCTACACCGGGGAGCTGTTTTTT,CASRTAGYTGELFF
TRBJ2-2,.,TRBD2,TRBV5-6,TGTGCCAGCAGCTTCGTCGGACTAGCGGGGGACACCGGGGAGCTGTTTTTT,CASSFVGLAGDTGELFF
TRBJ1-1,.,TRBD1,TRBV5-1,TGCGCCAGCCGATCTGGGGACAGAGAGAACACTGAAGCTTTCTTT,CASRSGDRENTEAFF
TRBJ1-1,.,.,TRBV2,TGTGCCAGCAGCAGCACCGGGACTAGGGCTTTCACTGAAGCTTTCTTT,CASSSTGTRAFTEAFF
TRBJ2-7,once,.,TRBV5-1,TGCGCCAGCAGCTCTACAGGGTCCTACGAGCAGTACTTC,CASSSTGSYEQYF